This T cell receptor (beta chain) is from a study of shared clonotypes between healthy human individuals. Positive CCR7 selection of CD45RO-negative cells yielded the naive CD8 cells, and terminally differentiated effector memory CD45RA+ cells were excluded. The CDR3 totals 16 residues. With 10 bases clipped from V and 0 bases from J, the junction kept 6 bases outside the gene matches. CDR1 and CDR2 (germline): SNHLY, FYNNEI. Sequencing used immunoSEQ multiplex PCR; TCRdb keeps in-frame clones, though not all of them. The sample includes under 1 million clones, 90% to 98% of them seen just once. General study results and limits: Compared with clonotypes that all four donors shared, non-shared clonotypes had lower generation probabilities. The sampled material consisted only of blood, and tissue repertoires are likely to differ.

Concerning this clone: Its specificity is unknown.

The chain joins TRBV2 to TRBJ2-6; TRBD1 matches at 10 bases. This sequence was found in a man aged 25-45 years in good health. Sequenced: naive CD8+ T cells sorted from blood. CDR3 region: CAIRDRGLSGANVLTF. The CDR3, as DNA: TGTGCCATCCGGGACAGGGGTCTCTCTGGGGCCAACGTCCTGACTTTC.